A single sample gave rise to the 17 T cell receptor beta chains below, sequenced in a study of CD8+CD57+ T cells in acquired aplastic anemia. Profiles of TCR beta VDJ and CDR3 were generated from a genomic DNA template. TCRdb analysed the reads with MiXCR anew, one entry per CDR3 protein. Here the sample spans roughly 420,000 distinct CDR3 sequences, 65% to 75% being singletons. The sequencing input was sorted CD4+, CD8+, or CD8+CD57+ T cells (not recorded which) from PBMCs. These receptors came from a human donor in good health, serving as a control.

This sequence joins TRBV27 and TRBJ1-4; TRBD1 matches at 10 bases. Trimming removed 6 bases from V and 3 bases from J; junction bases left unmatched: 7. This CDR3 spans 16 amino acids. The germline CDR1 and CDR2 sequences are MNHEY and SMNVEV (reference sequence). Here the CDR3 reads CASRWGQGTANEKLFF. For the CDR3, the DNA is TGTGCCAGCAGATGGGGACAGGGGACGGCTAATGAAAAACTGTTTTTT.

This clonotype was recorded at least ten times. The CDR3 nucleotides read TGTGCCAGCAGTAGGGTCTATGGCTACACCTTC. The encoded protein is CASSRVYGYTF. The J gene is TRBJ1-2, the V gene TRBV12-3 or TRBV12-4; D not certain. This CDR3 spans 11 amino acids. Trimming removed 5 bases at V and 4 bases at J, with 5 bases between.

The chain has TRBV6-2 or TRBV6-3 and TRBJ2-7; no firm D call. The V gene lost 6 bases and the J gene lost 6 bases, with 24 bases spanning the gap. This CDR3 comprises 16 residues. The germline V gene encodes CDR1 MNHEY and CDR2 SVGEGT. CDR3 protein: CASSPPKRRPDGEQYF. The CDR3 nucleotides are TGTGCCAGCAGCCCCCCGAAGAGGCGTCCGGACGGCGAGCAGTACTTC.

The chain links TRBV7-2 to TRBJ2-5; D remains ambiguous. Per the germline V gene, CDR1 is SGHTA and CDR2 is FQGNSA. The CDR3 runs 13 residues. V gave up 5 bases and J gave up 4 bases, with 11 bases separating them. The CDR3 loop reads CASSRATVETQYF. In nucleotides, the CDR3 is TGTGCCAGCAGCAGAGCCACAGTAGAGACCCAGTACTTC.

The genes are TRBV20-1 and TRBJ1-4; D gene unclear. CDR3 length: 16 amino acids. Germline V gene lookup returns CDR1 DFQATT and CDR2 SNEGSKA (reference sequence). Trimming removed 3 bases at V and 4 bases at J, with 18 bases between. The CDR3 protein is CSARRTEALYNEKLFF. The CDR3 DNA reads as TGCAGTGCTAGGAGGACTGAAGCTTTATATAATGAAAAACTGTTTTTT.

The chain links TRBV5-4 to TRBJ1-2; 7 bases fit TRBD1. The junction had 4 bases not matched to a gene; V was cut back by 3 bases and J by 2 bases. Germline loops: CDR1 SGHNT, CDR2 YYREEE (reference sequence). The CDR3 is 14 residues long. CDR3 DNA sequence: TGTGCCAGCAGCTCAGAACAGGGGAACTATGGCTACACCTTC. This codes for CASSSEQGNYGYTF.

This clonotype was detected ten times or more. The genes are TRBV2 and TRBJ1-1; D not resolved. Deletions cut 6 bases from V and 6 bases from J, with 20 bases between. Germline-derived CDR1 and CDR2 are SNHLY and FYNNEI. The CDR3 runs 15 residues. In DNA, the CDR3 is TGTGCCAGCAGAATCGGGTCCACCCTAACTTCTGAAGCTTTCTTT. Translation: CASRIGSTLTSEAFF.

Of note for this clonotype: No conserved phenylalanine or tryptophan ends this CDR3, so it is likely a read error. The limits of the CDR3 on the DNA are not certain, so only TCRdb's listed CDR3 is given. The rearrangement uses TRBV9 and TRBJ1-2. The CDR3 region is 13 residues in length, termini included. Germline V CDR1 and CDR2: SGDLS, YYNGEE. The CDR3 loop reads CASSVEGNSGNTI.

Concerning this clonotype itself: One end of the junction varies from germline; a read error may be responsible. V and J are TRBV9 and TRBJ1-6; D call uncertain. Germline values: CDR1 SGDLS, CDR2 YYNGEE. The CDR3 sequence is 14 residues long. The DNA of the CDR3 is TGTGCCACCAGCGGAGATGCCCGCGGTATACCCCTCCACTTT. Residues: CATSGDARGIPLHF.

The sample holds many counts of this clonotype. CDR3 nucleotide sequence: TGTGCCAGCAGCCAAGATGGCGTTTTGGACAGGGGCTCTGGAAACACCATATATTTT. This gives the protein CASSQDGVLDRGSGNTIYF. The chain links TRBV4-2 to TRBJ1-3; 9 bases are a match to TRBD1. The germline CDR1 and CDR2 sequences are LGHNA and YNFKEQ. Trimming at V came to 0 bases and at J to 0 bases, leaving 9 bases not matched to a gene. This CDR3 spans 19 amino acids.

With respect to this clonotype: The conserved phenylalanine or tryptophan is not found at the CDR3 terminus, so this likely reflects a read error. The limits of the CDR3 on the DNA are not certain, so only TCRdb's listed CDR3 is given. This chain uses TRBV19 with TRBJ2-3; the D segment call TRBD1 is taken from the table without a DNA check. Germline V gene sequence: CDR1 LNHDA, CDR2 SQIVND (reference sequence). The CDR3 adds up to 15 amino acids, both ends counted. This chain's CDR3 is CASSIGTGGGGAASG.

This rearrangement joins TRBV5-1 to TRBJ1-1; a possible D gene is TRBD1 (6 bases). Germline V lookup: CDR1 SGHRS, CDR2 YFSETQ. The CDR3 extends over 15 amino acids. V lost 0 bases to trimming and J lost 1 base, with 10 bases between them. For the CDR3, the DNA is TGCGCCAGCAGCTTGGGGGGGGCGCGGAACACTGAAGCTTTCTTT. Encoded protein: CASSLGGARNTEAFF. The entire variable domain, with the rest obtained from reference TRBV5-1 and TRBJ1-1, is as follows: KAGVTQTPRYLIKTRGQQVTLSCSPISGHRSVSWYQQTPGQGLQFLFEYFSETQRNKGNFPGRFSGRQFSNSRSEMNVSTLELGDSALYLCASSLGGARNTEAFFGQGTRLTVV.

V gene TRBV7-2 combines with J gene TRBJ2-7; a weak D match, TRBD1 (6 bases). This CDR3 has 15 amino acids. The germline V gene encodes CDR1 SGHTA and CDR2 FQGNSA. Between the trimmed V and J ends, which lost 0 bases and 5 bases, there was a span of 14 bases. The CDR3 bases are TGTGCCAGCAGCTTAGCTCAGAGGGGGACGGACGAGCAGTACTTC. It yields the protein CASSLAQRGTDEQYF.

The chain joins TRBV10-3 to TRBJ1-5; weak D call: TRBD1 (5 bases). Germline V gives CDR1 ENHRY, CDR2 SYGVKD. Deletions cut 0 bases from V and 9 bases from J, with 12 bases between. The CDR3 contains 14 residues. The CDR3 sequence is CAISESGGRTPQHF. CDR3 bases: TGTGCCATCAGTGAGTCGGGGGGGAGGACGCCCCAGCATTTT.

The chain uses TRBV9 and TRBJ2-5; 7 nucleotides match TRBD2. Germline assignment: CDR1 SGDLS and CDR2 YYNGEE. The J segment lost 7 bases and the V segment lost 4 bases, leaving 13 bases of the junction unmatched. This CDR3 has 15 residues. CDR3 protein: CASSLGSGEPGTQYF. As DNA, the CDR3 is TGTGCCAGCAGCTTGGGAAGCGGGGAGCCGGGGACCCAGTACTTC.

This clonotype was counted ten times or more. The V call is TRBV12-5, the J call TRBJ2-3, with unresolved D. The germline V gene has CDR1 LGHNT and CDR2 FRNRAP. The CDR3 has 15 residues. V was cut by 3 bases and J by 1 base, with 11 bases left in between. CDR3 sequence: CASGFSPGGTDTQYF. The CDR3 DNA is TGTGCTAGTGGTTTCAGTCCTGGAGGCACAGATACGCAGTATTTT. Together with reference TRBV12-5 and TRBJ2-3, the CDR3 gives the full variable domain: DARVTQTPRHKVTEMGQEVTMRCQPILGHNTVFWYRQTMMQGLELLAYFRNRAPLDDSGMPKDRFSAEMPDATLATLKIQPSEPRDSAVYFCASGFSPGGTDTQYFGPGTRLTVL.

The chain couples TRBV9 to TRBJ1-2, with D possibly TRBD1 on 5 matching bases. CDR1 is SGDLS and CDR2 is YYNGEE in the germline V gene. With 1 base removed from V and 2 bases from J, the gap between germline ends came to 9 bases. This CDR3 is 14 amino acids long. The CDR3 DNA reads as TGTGCCAGCAGCGTACGGGACCGGAACTATGGCTACACCTTC. Residues: CASSVRDRNYGYTF.